The rows below give T cell receptor beta chains drawn from one sample of a study of T cell changes during pregnancy in multiple sclerosis. Only in-frame clones appear in the TCRdb table, and some are missing; sequencing was by immunoSEQ multiplex PCR. Altogether tens of thousands of clones are present, roughly nine tenths being singletons, with the ten largest covering around 0.4%. Sequences were derived from CD4+ T cells from peripheral blood mononuclear cells, sampled in the second trimester of pregnancy. These receptors were collected from a female donor in good health, enrolled as a control in a pregnancy study. Both conserved end residues are part of each CDR3. Each record gives: D gene, clone size, CDR3 length, V gene, J gene, CDR3 DNA, CDR3 protein. The D gene is left open where the match is weak. For some rows the clone size is stated as once, few or many, or as a class when expanded; others skip it.

-	-	14	TRBV10-3	TRBJ1-1	TGTGCCATCAGAAACACAGATTTCAACACTGAAGCTTTCTTT	CAIRNTDFNTEAFF
-	-	14	TRBV7-8	TRBJ2-7	TGTGCCAGCAGCTTGTACCAGGGGGGCTACGAGCAGTACTTC	CASSLYQGGYEQYF
TRBD2	-	16	TRBV11-2	TRBJ2-5	TGTGCCAGCAGCTTAGATCAGAGTAGCGGGTGGGAGACCCAGTACTTC	CASSLDQSSGWETQYF
-	few	14	TRBV6-5	TRBJ1-1	TGTGCCAGCAGCCAACTGACAGTCTGGACTGAAGCTTTCTTT	CASSQLTVWTEAFF
TRBD2	-	15	TRBV28	TRBJ2-4	TGTGCCAGCAGTTTAGGGCGGGGGGCTAAAAACATTCAGTACTTC	CASSLGRGAKNIQYF
-	-	15	TRBV7-2	TRBJ2-5	TGTGCCAGCAGCTCCCGCTTCGGACTAACGGGGACCCAGTACTTC	CASSSRFGLTGTQYF
-	-	11	TRBV29-1	TRBJ1-2	TGCAGCGTTGAAAAGGGGCATGGCTACACCTTC	CSVEKGHGYTF
-	-	16	TRBV19	TRBJ1-5	TGTGCCAGTAGTATGAGTTGGGGGGGCATGAATCAGCCCCAGCATTTT	CASSMSWGGMNQPQHF
TRBD1	-	15	TRBV30	TRBJ2-5	TGTGCCTGGAGTGTAAGCCCGCAGGGGGCAGAGACCCAGTACTTC	CAWSVSPQGAETQYF
TRBD1	-	15	TRBV5-6	TRBJ1-1	TGTGCCAGCACCCCCGGGACAGGGAGGAACACTGAAGCTTTCTTT	CASTPGTGRNTEAFF
TRBD1	-	16	TRBV7-9	TRBJ2-1	TGTGCCAGCAGCCGTACTGACAGGGGATCCTACAATGAGCAGTTCTTC	CASSRTDRGSYNEQFF
-	-	14	TRBV19	TRBJ1-1	TGTGCCAGTACTACAGGGATAATGAACACTGAAGCTTTCTTT	CASTTGIMNTEAFF
-	-	15	TRBV10-3	TRBJ2-2	TGTGCCATCAGTGTCGTGGCGGGGAACACCGGGGAGCTGTTTTTT	CAISVVAGNTGELFF
TRBD1	-	13	TRBV30	TRBJ1-2	TGTGCCTGGAACCGACAGGGTGGCTATGGCTACACCTTC	CAWNRQGGYGYTF
TRBD1	once	16	TRBV6-5	TRBJ2-7	TGTGCCAGCAGTTACTCCGGGACAGGGTATACCTACGAGCAGTACTTC	CASSYSGTGYTYEQYF
-	-	15	TRBV19	TRBJ2-3	TGTGCCTCGGGCCCCCAGCGGGCCTCCACAGATACGCAGTATTTT	CASGPQRASTDTQYF
-	-	13	TRBV18	TRBJ1-4	TGTGCCACCACGACGGGGGCTAATGAAAAACTGTTTTTT	CATTTGANEKLFF
-	-	13	TRBV5-1	TRBJ2-1	TGCGCCAGCAGCTTAACACAGTACAATGAGCAGTTCTTC	CASSLTQYNEQFF
-	-	13	TRBV6-5	TRBJ1-1	TGTGCCAGCAGACCCCAGGACACTCGTAGAGCTTTCTTT	CASRPQDTRRAFF
-	-	15	TRBV7-9	TRBJ1-1	TGTGCCAGCAGCTTAGAAGGTGTAACTAGCACTGAAGCTTTCTTT	CASSLEGVTSTEAFF
-	-	14	TRBV10-3	TRBJ1-5	TGTGCCATCAGCTACGAGGCTGAATATGAGCCCCAGCATTTT	CAISYEAEYEPQHF
-	-	15	TRBV10-3	TRBJ2-1	TGTGCCATCAGTGGGGGGGACTCAGCCTACAATGAGCAGTTCTTC	CAISGGDSAYNEQFF
-	-	14	TRBV5-4	TRBJ1-4	TGTGCCAGCAGCTTGGGTCAGATTAATGAAAAACTGTTTTTT	CASSLGQINEKLFF
-	-	15	TRBV5-3	TRBJ2-1	TGTGCCAGAAGCTATACAGGATCCTCCTACAATGAGCAGTTCTTC	CARSYTGSSYNEQFF
-	-	15	TRBV18	TRBJ1-1	TGTGCCAGCTCACCGACCTTGGGGGCGAGGACTGAAGCTTTCTTT	CASSPTLGARTEAFF
-	-	15	TRBV7-9	TRBJ1-5	TGTGCCAGCAGCTTGGCCGGGGATAGCAATCAGCCCCAGCATTTT	CASSLAGDSNQPQHF
TRBD1	-	15	TRBV7-3	TRBJ2-7	TGTGCCAGCAGCAGACAGGGGGCGGGCACCTACGAGCAGTACTTC	CASSRQGAGTYEQYF
TRBD1	-	15	TRBV5-8	TRBJ1-1	TGTGCCAGCAGCCTCGAGGGACAGGTTAACACTGAAGCTTTCTTT	CASSLEGQVNTEAFF